This TCR beta chain was sequenced for a study of T cells after yellow fever vaccination. TCRdb re-called the 5' RACE reads with MiXCR, one entry per CDR3 protein. In the table there are roughly 74,000 distinct CDR3 sequences, approximately 6.5% of which are singletons. Germline CDR1 and CDR2: SGHVS and FNYEAQ. V lost 4 bases, J lost 3 bases, and 4 bases stayed unmatched. The CDR3 consists of 14 residues. Ten or more counts support this clonotype. The sequence was obtained from a man aged 18 to 35 who received the YFV17D yellow fever vaccine. The chain is built from TRBV7-6 and TRBJ2-7; 9 nucleotides agree with TRBD1. The sequences come from CD8+ T cells sorted from PBMCs, collected less than 6 days after the first yellow fever vaccination. CDR3: CASSSGTGLYEQYF. In DNA form, the CDR3 reads TGTGCCAGCAGCTCCGGGACAGGGCTCTACGAGCAGTACTTC.